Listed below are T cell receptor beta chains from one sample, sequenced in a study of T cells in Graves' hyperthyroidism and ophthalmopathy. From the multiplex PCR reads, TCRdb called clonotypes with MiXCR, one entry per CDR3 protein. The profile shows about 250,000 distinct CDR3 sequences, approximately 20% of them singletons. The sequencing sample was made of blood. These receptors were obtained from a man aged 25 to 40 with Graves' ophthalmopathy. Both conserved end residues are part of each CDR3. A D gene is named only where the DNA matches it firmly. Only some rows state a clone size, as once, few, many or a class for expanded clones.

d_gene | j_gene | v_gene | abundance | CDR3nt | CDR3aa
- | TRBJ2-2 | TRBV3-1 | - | TGTGCCAGCAGCCCTTATATCCCGGGATCGAACACCGGGGAGCTGTTTTTT | CASSPYIPGSNTGELFF
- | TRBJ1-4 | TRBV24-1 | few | TGTGCCACCAGTGATAGTCTTGGGGCTAATGAAAAACTGTTTTTT | CATSDSLGANEKLFF
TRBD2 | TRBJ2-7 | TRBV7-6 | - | TGTGCCAGCAGCTTAGCGGACAGAGGGGCTAGCGGGACTTCCTACGAGCAGTACTTC | CASSLADRGASGTSYEQYF
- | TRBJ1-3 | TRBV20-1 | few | TGCAGTTCTAGCGAAGGAGCTGGAAACACCATATATTTT | CSSSEGAGNTIYF
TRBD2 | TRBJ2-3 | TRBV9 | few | TGTGCCAGCAGCGTAGCCGGGAGGGGAGATACGCAGTATTTT | CASSVAGRGDTQYF
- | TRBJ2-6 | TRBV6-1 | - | TGTGCCAGCAGGTCAGGGCCCACCAACGTCCTGACTTTC | CASRSGPTNVLTF
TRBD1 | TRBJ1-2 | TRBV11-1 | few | TGTGCCAGCAGCTCAGGACAGGGGGACGGCTACACCTTC | CASSSGQGDGYTF
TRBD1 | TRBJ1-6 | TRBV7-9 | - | TGTGCCAGCAGCTTAGAGACAGGGGGACTCTCTTCACCCCTCCACTTT | CASSLETGGLSSPLHF
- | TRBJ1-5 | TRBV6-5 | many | TGTGCCAGCAGTTACGGCGCCAATCAGCCCCAGCATTTT | CASSYGANQPQHF
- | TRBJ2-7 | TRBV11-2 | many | TGTGCCAGCAGCTTTTTGTTAGGACGCGAGCAGTACTTC | CASSFLLGREQYF
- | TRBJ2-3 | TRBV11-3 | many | TGTGCCAGCAGCTTAATGGAATCCACAGATACGCAGTATTTT | CASSLMESTDTQYF
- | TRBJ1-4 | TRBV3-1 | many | TGTGCCAGCAGCCAAGATCCTTTCCCCACAGCAACTAATGAAAAACTGTTTTTT | CASSQDPFPTATNEKLFF
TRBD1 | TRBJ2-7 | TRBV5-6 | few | TGTGCCAGCAGCTTCGACAGGGGCGGCCCCTACGAGCAGTACTTC | CASSFDRGGPYEQYF
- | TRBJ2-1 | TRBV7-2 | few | TGTGCCAGCAGCTTATGGACCGCCAATGGCCAGTTCTTC | CASSLWTANGQFF
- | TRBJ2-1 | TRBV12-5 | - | TGTGCTAGTGCCACCCCTGGGGACAATGAGCAGTTCTTC | CASATPGDNEQFF
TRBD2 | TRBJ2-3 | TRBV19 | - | TGTGCCAGTAGTATAGATAGAGGGACTAAGACAGATACGCAGTATTTT | CASSIDRGTKTDTQYF
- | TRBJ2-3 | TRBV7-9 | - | TGTGCCAGCAGCTTATTGGGGCTGACAGATACGCAGTATTTT | CASSLLGLTDTQYF
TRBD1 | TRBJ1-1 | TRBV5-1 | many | TGCGCCAGCAGCTCGGGACAGGGACAGGGGTCTCAAATAAACACTGAAGCTTTCTTT | CASSSGQGQGSQINTEAFF
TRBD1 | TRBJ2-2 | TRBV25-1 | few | TGTGCCAGCAGTGAATTCGTCGGGACAGGGGGTTACGGGGAGCTGTTTTTT | CASSEFVGTGGYGELFF
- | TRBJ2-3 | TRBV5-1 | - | TGCGCCAGCAGCCCGGGAGGCAGGGGGCTAGATACGCAGTATTTT | CASSPGGRGLDTQYF
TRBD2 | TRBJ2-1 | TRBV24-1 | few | TGTGCCACCAGTGATTTGCGTAGCGGGGGGAGCTCCTACAATGAGCAGTTCTTC | CATSDLRSGGSSYNEQFF
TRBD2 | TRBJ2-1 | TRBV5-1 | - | TGCGCCAGCAGCTTGGAAAACACTAGGACTAGCGGGAGAGGCAATGAGCAGTTCTTC | CASSLENTRTSGRGNEQFF
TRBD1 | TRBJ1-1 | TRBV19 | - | TGTGCCAGTAGTCCTAGGACAGGGAAGTTCGCTGAAGCTTTCTTT | CASSPRTGKFAEAFF
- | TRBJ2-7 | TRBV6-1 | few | TGTGCCAGCAGTGAATGGATAGGGCCCTACGAGCAGTACTTC | CASSEWIGPYEQYF
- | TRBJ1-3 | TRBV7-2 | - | TGTGCCAGCAGCTCTCCCGGACCGCTGTTTACGCCCATATATTTT | CASSSPGPLFTPIYF
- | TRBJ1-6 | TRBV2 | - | TGTGCCAGCAGTGAAGAAGGCTATAATTCACCCCTCCACTTT | CASSEEGYNSPLHF
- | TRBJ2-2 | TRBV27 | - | TGTGCCAGCAGTGGGGTTTTGGACACCGGGGAGCTGTTTTTT | CASSGVLDTGELFF
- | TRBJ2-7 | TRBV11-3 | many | TGTGCCAGCAGCCTAAGCGGAAACTCCTACGAGCAGTACTTC | CASSLSGNSYEQYF
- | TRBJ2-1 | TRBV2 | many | TGTGCCAGCAGTGAAGACCGCGGCTCATACAATGAGCAGTTCTTC | CASSEDRGSYNEQFF
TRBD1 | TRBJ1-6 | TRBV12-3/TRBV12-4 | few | TGTGCCAGCAGTTCCCGGGACAGGCGTTCACCCCTCCACTTT | CASSSRDRRSPLHF
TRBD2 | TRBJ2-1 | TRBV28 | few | TGTGCCAGCACTTCTAATCGGGCTAGCGGGGGCAGCTCCTACAATGAGCAGTTCTTC | CASTSNRASGGSSYNEQFF
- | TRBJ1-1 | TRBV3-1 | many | TGTGCCAGCAGCCAAGATTCAGGGTTATATACTGAAGCTTTCTTT | CASSQDSGLYTEAFF
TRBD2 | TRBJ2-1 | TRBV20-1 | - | TGCAGTGCTAGTATGGATACTAGCGGGAAACATGGTGAGCAGTTCTTC | CSASMDTSGKHGEQFF
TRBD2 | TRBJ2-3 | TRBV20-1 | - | TGCAGTGCTAGAGTAGCGGGAGCAACAGATACGCAGTATTTT | CSARVAGATDTQYF
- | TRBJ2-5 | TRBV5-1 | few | TGCGCCAGCAGCTTGGGTACAGAGACCCAGTACTTC | CASSLGTETQYF
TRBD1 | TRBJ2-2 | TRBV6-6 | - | TGTGCCAGCAGTTACTCGGACAGGAGGATGGGGGAGCTGTTTTTT | CASSYSDRRMGELFF
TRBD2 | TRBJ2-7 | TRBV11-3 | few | TGTGCCAGCAGCTTAGGGACTAGCAACGACGAGCAGTACTTC | CASSLGTSNDEQYF
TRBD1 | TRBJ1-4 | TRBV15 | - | TGTGCCACCAGCAGAGATGGGACAGATGAAAAACTGTTTTTT | CATSRDGTDEKLFF
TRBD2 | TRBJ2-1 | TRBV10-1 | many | TGCGCCAGCAGTGAGTTGTCTAGCGGGGGGTACAATGAGCAGTTCTTC | CASSELSSGGYNEQFF
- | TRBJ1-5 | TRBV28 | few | TGTGCCAGCAGTTTATACGTCGGGCAGATTGAGGTTGGACAGCCCCAGCATTTT | CASSLYVGQIEVGQPQHF
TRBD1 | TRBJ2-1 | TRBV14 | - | TGTGCCAGCAGCCAACTGACAGGGGCGGACAATGAGCAGTTCTTC | CASSQLTGADNEQFF
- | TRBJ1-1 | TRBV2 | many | TGTGCCAGCAGTGAGATAACACCGAACACTGAAGCTTTCTTT | CASSEITPNTEAFF
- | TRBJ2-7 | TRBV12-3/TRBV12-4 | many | TGTGCCAGCACCGTCAACGCCGGGACATTCTACGAGCAGTACTTC | CASTVNAGTFYEQYF
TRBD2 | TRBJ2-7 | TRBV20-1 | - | TGCAGTGCCAACCTAGCGGGAGTTGGGGGCCAGCAGTACTTC | CSANLAGVGGQQYF
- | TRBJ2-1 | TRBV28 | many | TGTGCCAGCAGTTCACGTGGGGTCAATGAGCAGTTCTTC | CASSSRGVNEQFF
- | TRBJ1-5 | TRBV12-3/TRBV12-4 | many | TGTGCCAGCAGTTTAGCGATCAGTAATCAGCCCCAGCATTTT | CASSLAISNQPQHF
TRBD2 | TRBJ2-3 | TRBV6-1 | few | TGTGCCAGCAGTGCGGGACTAGCGGGAGGTACAGATACGCAGTATTTT | CASSAGLAGGTDTQYF
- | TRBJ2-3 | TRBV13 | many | TGTGCCAGCAGCCCGCGGAGGGTAGATACGCAGTATTTT | CASSPRRVDTQYF
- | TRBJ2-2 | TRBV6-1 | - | TGTGCCAGCACTGAAGACCCCCCGGGCACCGGGGAGCTGTTTTTT | CASTEDPPGTGELFF
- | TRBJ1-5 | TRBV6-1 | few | TGTGCCAGCACCCGGGACAACAATCAGCCCCAGCATTTT | CASTRDNNQPQHF
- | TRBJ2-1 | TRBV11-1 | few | TGTGCCAGCAGCTTGGTGGCGCGTGAGCAGTTCTTC | CASSLVAREQFF
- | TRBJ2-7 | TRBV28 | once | TGTGCCAGCAGGGGCCCCCCGCCCGAGCAGTACTTC | CASRGPPPEQYF
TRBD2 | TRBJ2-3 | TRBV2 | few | TGTGCCAGCAGGGAGACTAGCGGTGTATTAGATACGCAGTATTTT | CASRETSGVLDTQYF
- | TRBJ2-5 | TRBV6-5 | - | TGTGCCAGCAGTTACGGGCAGGGTGTAGAGACCCAGTACTTC | CASSYGQGVETQYF
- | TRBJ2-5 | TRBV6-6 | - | TGTGCCAGCAGTTACGGGGGAGTAAGCGAGACCCAGTACTTC | CASSYGGVSETQYF
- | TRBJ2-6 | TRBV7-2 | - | TGTGCCAGCAGGTGGGGGGCCAACGTCCTGACTTTC | CASRWGANVLTF
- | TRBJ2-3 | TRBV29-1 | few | TGCAGCGTTGAAGTTTACCCCTCACTAGCCACTAGCACAGATACGCAGTATTTT | CSVEVYPSLATSTDTQYF
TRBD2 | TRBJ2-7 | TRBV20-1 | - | TGCAGTGCTAGAGAACAGACTAGCGGCAAATACGAGCAGTACTTC | CSAREQTSGKYEQYF